The sequence of this T cell receptor (beta chain) was determined in a study of cytomegalovirus exposure and HLA in healthy donors. About the study: For the approximately 400 genotyped donors, about 81% fell within the Caucasian-associated ancestry cluster.

The CDR3 spans 14 residues. PCR primers comprised 60 Vbeta and 13 Jbeta primers. Produced via immunoSEQ multiplex PCR; TCRdb's table is partial and in-frame only. The sample lists roughly 120,000 clones, about four fifths occurring once. The chain joins TRBV21-1 to TRBJ1-6; the table gives TRBD1 as D, unverified against the DNA. TRBV21-1 is deemed a pseudogene. The sequencing input was PBMCs. The receptor was isolated from a man aged 18 to 29 in good health and CMV-seronegative. CDR3 protein: CASIPGGLGSPLHF. In DNA form, the CDR3 reads TGTGCCAGCATCCCAGGGGGTCTGGGGTCACCCCTCCACTTT.